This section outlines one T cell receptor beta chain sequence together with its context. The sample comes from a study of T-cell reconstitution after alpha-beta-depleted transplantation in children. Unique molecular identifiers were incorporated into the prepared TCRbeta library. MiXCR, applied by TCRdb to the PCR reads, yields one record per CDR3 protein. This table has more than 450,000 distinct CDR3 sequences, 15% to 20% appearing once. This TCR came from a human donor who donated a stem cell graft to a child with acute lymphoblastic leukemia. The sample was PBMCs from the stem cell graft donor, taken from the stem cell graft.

The CDR3 region is CASSSIGGGYGYTF. DNA of the CDR3: TGTGCCAGCAGTTCTATAGGGGGCGGCTATGGCTACACCTTC. The chain combines TRBV27 with TRBJ1-2, with 7 bases identical to TRBD1. V gave up 4 bases and J gave up 4 bases; unmatched junction bases: 6. The CDR3 extends over 14 amino acids. The germline gives CDR1 MNHEY, CDR2 SMNVEV (reference sequence).